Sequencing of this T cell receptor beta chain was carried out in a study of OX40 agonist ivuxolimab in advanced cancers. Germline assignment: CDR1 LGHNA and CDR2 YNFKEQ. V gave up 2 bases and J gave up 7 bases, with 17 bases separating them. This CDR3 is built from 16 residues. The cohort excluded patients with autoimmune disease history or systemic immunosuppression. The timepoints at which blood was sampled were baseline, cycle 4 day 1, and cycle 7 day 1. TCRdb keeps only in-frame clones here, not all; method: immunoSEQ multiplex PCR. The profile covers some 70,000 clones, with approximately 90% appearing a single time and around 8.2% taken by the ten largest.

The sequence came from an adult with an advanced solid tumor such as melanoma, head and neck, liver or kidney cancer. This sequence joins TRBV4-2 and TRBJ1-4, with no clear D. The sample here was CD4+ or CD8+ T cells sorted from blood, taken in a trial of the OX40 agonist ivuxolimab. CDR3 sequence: CASSQIEKTGGEKLFF. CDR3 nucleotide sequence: TGTGCCAGCAGCCAAATCGAAAAGACTGGAGGTGAAAAACTGTTTTTT.